The present entry profiles one T cell receptor beta chain with its context. Its target is unknown. Vbeta (60) and Jbeta (13) primers were used in the PCR. Measured with immunoSEQ multiplex PCR; TCRdb has only the in-frame clones, and not every one. Of about 190,000 clones in the sample, roughly 80% were seen once. The data are from a study of cytomegalovirus exposure and HLA in healthy donors. Study-wide results and limits: Earlier analysis yielded a pattern in which most TCR beta V segments were productive about 90% or about 30% of the time.

The origin of this receptor is a woman aged 18-29 years in good health and CMV-seronegative. Source material: PBMCs.

The CDR3 sequence: CSGGAGGRTGELFF. For the CDR3, the DNA is TGCAGCGGGGGGGCGGGAGGGCGGACCGGGGAGCTGTTTTTT. The chain carries TRBV29-1 and TRBJ2-2, with 9 bases fitting TRBD2. There are 14 residues in the CDR3. Trimming cost V 7 bases and J 5 bases; bases outside gene matches: 8. The germline gives CDR1 SQVTM, CDR2 ANQGSEA.